This record concerns one T cell receptor beta chain sequence. This record comes from a study of regulatory T cells in long-lasting Graves disease. The J segment lost 2 bases and the V segment lost 4 bases, leaving 15 bases of the junction unmatched. The germline V gene has CDR1 SGHNT and CDR2 YENEEA. This CDR3 has 18 residues. The time point denotes: persistent/refractory GD, antithyroid drugs over 5 years with positive TRAb. The TCR library used RNA extracted from PBMCs. iRepertoire HTBI primers and Arm-PCR of CDR3 regions built TCR beta libraries. In TCRdb, the multiplex PCR reads were re-called with MiXCR into one record per CDR3 protein. This sample carries some 430,000 distinct CDR3 sequences, 20% to 25% of them seen once, and the ten largest clones take 7% to 9%.

This TCR was sampled from a female donor with Graves disease. The chain has TRBV11-3 and TRBJ2-7; 9 positions match TRBD2. This specimen was peripheral blood mononuclear cells (PBMCs), taken when the disease was refractory, from a patient treated with antithyroid drugs. The CDR3 here is CASSSHDPSSGKPYEQYF. The CDR3 DNA sequence: TGTGCCAGCAGCTCGCATGACCCCTCTAGCGGGAAACCCTACGAGCAGTACTTC. Full variable domain (remainder filled in from reference TRBV11-3 and TRBJ2-7): EAGVVQSPRYKIIEKKQPVAFWCNPISGHNTLYWYLQNLGQGPELLIRYENEEAVDDSQLPKDRFSAERLKGVDSTLKIQPAELGDSAVYLCASSSHDPSSGKPYEQYFGPGTRLTVT.